Presented here are 26 T cell receptor beta chains from one specimen sequenced in a study of blood T cell repertoires in COVID-19. Clones were read by immunoSEQ multiplex PCR, and TCRdb kept only the in-frame ones, dropping some. The profile covers 150,000 to 200,000 clones, with approximately 85% appearing a single time and around 9.9% taken by the ten largest. Sequencing input: peripheral blood. All receptors come from a human donor with active or convalescent COVID-19. The donor label of this sample is uncertain.

This chain connects TRBV9 to TRBJ1-3; tentative D call: TRBD1 (5 bases). This CDR3 spans 16 amino acids. Trimming left V 0 bases short and J 0 bases short, with 10 bases between. Germline-derived CDR1 and CDR2 are SGDLS and YYNGEE. This CDR3 reads CASSVDQGSSGNTIYF. The CDR3 bases are TGTGCCAGCAGCGTAGACCAGGGCAGCTCTGGAAACACCATATATTTT.

The CDR3 spells CATRRTDSNYGYTF. DNA for the CDR3: TGTGCCACGCGTCGGACAGATTCTAACTATGGCTACACCTTC. The rearrangement uses TRBV6-5 and TRBJ1-2; D perhaps matches TRBD1 (6 bases). The germline gives CDR1 MNHEY, CDR2 SVGAGI. This CDR3 spans 14 amino acids. The germline V and J ends were trimmed by 10 bases and 0 bases, with 15 bases remaining between them.

This clone was counted a few times. The gene calls are TRBV5-1 and TRBJ2-7, with 11 bases lining up with TRBD2. Germline CDR1 reads SGHRS; CDR2 reads YFSETQ. This CDR3 has 15 amino acids. Germline trimming cut 6 bases from V and 2 bases from J; bases unmatched to any gene: 7. The CDR3 loop reads CASNSGSGRAYEQYF. In DNA, the CDR3 is TGCGCCAGCAACTCGGGTAGCGGGAGGGCCTACGAGCAGTACTTC.

The chain is built from TRBV4-2 and TRBJ2-3, with 7 bases matching TRBD2. CDR3 size: 18 residues. In germline, CDR1 is LGHNA, CDR2 YNFKEQ. V lost 0 bases and J lost 2; bases outside the gene matches: 11. CDR3 coding DNA: TGTGCCAGCAGCCAAGATCCGGGGGGAGCGGGGCCCACAGATACGCAGTATTTT. It yields the protein CASSQDPGGAGPTDTQYF.

The chain recombines TRBV5-1 with TRBJ2-2; D gene uncertain. The V gene's germline CDR1 is SGHRS and CDR2 YFSETQ. The CDR3 spans 14 residues. Trimming left V 2 bases short and J 0 bases short, with 5 bases between. The CDR3 coding sequence is TGCGCCAGCAGCTTTAATGCGAACACCGGGGAGCTGTTTTTT. It yields the protein CASSFNANTGELFF.

The chain employs TRBV7-7 and TRBJ2-5; tentatively, D is TRBD2 (7 bases). The V gene's germline CDR1 is SSHAT and CDR2 FNYEAQ (reference sequence). Deletions cut 6 bases from V and 4 bases from J, with 21 bases between. The CDR3 is 16 residues long. The CDR3 DNA sequence: TGTGCCAGCAGTCCTCCTGGGGGGGCATTCTCAGAGACCCAGTACTTC. Amino acids: CASSPPGGAFSETQYF.

The CDR3 here is CASSVDQGGSYEQYF. CDR3 DNA sequence: TGTGCCAGCAGCGTAGATCAGGGGGGCTCCTACGAGCAGTACTTC. The chain carries TRBV5-5 and TRBJ2-7, with D tentatively TRBD1 (7 bases). Between the trimmed V and J ends, which lost 4 bases and 0 bases, there was a span of 14 bases. Germline V gene lookup returns CDR1 SGHKS and CDR2 YYEKEE (reference sequence). This CDR3 comprises 15 residues.

Here the CDR3 DNA reads TGTGCCAGCCAGCACCGGAGCGAGCAGTTCTTC. Its translation is CASQHRSEQFF. The chain carries TRBV12-3 or TRBV12-4 and TRBJ2-1, with D uncertain. V lost 8 bases, J lost 10 bases, and 12 bases lay in between. The CDR3 consists of 11 residues.

V and J are TRBV5-1 and TRBJ2-1, with D perhaps matching TRBD2 (6 bases). Germline lookup yields CDR1 SGHRS and CDR2 YFSETQ. V was trimmed by 4 bases and J by 3 bases, leaving 29 bases between them. The CDR3 covers 20 residues. The CDR3 region is CASSHPRGGRLAAVYNEQFF. CDR3 DNA: TGCGCCAGCAGCCACCCTCGTGGGGGGAGGCTAGCTGCGGTCTACAATGAGCAGTTCTTC.

The CDR3 DNA sequence: TGTGCCAGCAGTTACTCGGCAGATGAGCAGTTCTTC. Protein sequence: CASSYSADEQFF. J is TRBJ2-1 and V is TRBV6-6, with D hard to call. CDR1 and CDR2 (germline): MNHNY, SVGAGI (reference sequence). This CDR3 region has 12 residues. Between the trimmed V and J ends, which lost 0 bases and 8 bases, there was a span of 5 bases.

V gene TRBV5-4 combines with J gene TRBJ1-1; TRBD1 is a possible D gene (5 bases). V was clipped by 0 bases and J by 5 bases, with 11 bases between them. The germline V gene encodes CDR1 SGHNT and CDR2 YYREEE (reference sequence). The CDR3 sequence is 14 residues long. The CDR3 nucleotides read TGTGCCAGCAGCTTGGTGGGGGGAAAGACTGAAGCTTTCTTT. It codes for CASSLVGGKTEAFF.

This clone was counted only a few times. V and J are TRBV7-2 and TRBJ1-1; TRBD1 is a possible D gene (5 bases). There are 14 residues in the CDR3. CDR1 and CDR2 from the germline V gene are SGHTA and FQGNSA. The V end was cut by 4 bases, the J end by 0 bases, with 9 bases between. CDR3 loop: CASSSKTVNTEAFF. The CDR3 coding sequence is TGTGCCAGCAGCTCAAAGACAGTGAACACTGAAGCTTTCTTT.

This clone is a singleton in its sample. The CDR3 protein is CASSLAGALSGNTIYF. The DNA for the CDR3 is TGTGCCAGCAGCTTAGCAGGGGCCCTCTCTGGAAACACCATATATTTT. The chain is built from TRBV11-2 and TRBJ1-3, with D perhaps TRBD1 (6 bases). The CDR3 is made up of 16 amino acids. Germline lookup yields CDR1 SGHAT and CDR2 FQNNGV. The germline V and J ends were trimmed by 1 base and 0 bases, with 10 bases remaining between them.

The rearrangement links TRBV7-9 to TRBJ1-1, with D tentatively TRBD1 (6 bases). CDR3 size: 13 residues. Germline V lookup: CDR1 SEHNR, CDR2 FQNEAQ (reference sequence). Trimming took 3 bases from V and 1 from J, leaving 6 bases between them. For the CDR3, the DNA is TGTGCCAGCAGCTTGGACAGGAACACTGAAGCTTTCTTT. This encodes CASSLDRNTEAFF.

J is TRBJ1-5 and V is TRBV19; a possible D gene is TRBD1 (5 bases). Trimming left V 3 bases short and J 6 bases short, with 12 bases between. Germline assignment: CDR1 LNHDA and CDR2 SQIVND (reference sequence). The length of the CDR3 is 14 residues. CDR3 region: CASSIATATQPQHF. In DNA, the CDR3 is TGTGCCAGTAGTATTGCGACAGCCACTCAGCCCCAGCATTTT. Using reference TRBV19 and TRBJ1-5 for the parts outside the CDR3, the full variable domain is DGGITQSPKYLFRKEGQNVTLSCEQNLNHDAMYWYRQDPGQGLRLIYYSQIVNDFQKGDIAEGYSVSREKKESFPLTVTSAQKNPTAFYLCASSIATATQPQHFGDGTRLSIL.

V gene TRBV27 combines with J gene TRBJ2-7; 14 nucleotides agree with TRBD2. The CDR3 runs 20 residues. J lost 2 bases, V lost 1 base, and 13 bases had no gene match. Per germline, CDR1 MNHEY and CDR2 SMNVEV (reference sequence). The CDR3 DNA reads TGTGCCAGCAGTTTATTGGGGCGGGGACTAGCGGGAGCCCGGACCTACGAGCAGTACTTC. The encoded protein is CASSLLGRGLAGARTYEQYF.

The chain employs TRBV25-1 and TRBJ1-5; 9 bases line up with TRBD1. The trim removed 6 bases at V and 2 bases at J, leaving 2 bases unmatched. The CDR3 is made up of 14 amino acids. Germline V gene sequence: CDR1 MGHDK, CDR2 SYGVNS. Here the CDR3 DNA reads TGTGCCAGCAGGGGACAGGGAGGCAATCAGCCCCAGCATTTT. It is translated as CASRGQGGNQPQHF.

This rearrangement joins TRBV19 to TRBJ1-5; tentative D call: TRBD1 (5 bases). This CDR3 comprises 15 residues. V was trimmed by 4 bases and J by 2 bases, leaving 12 bases between them. Per the germline V gene, CDR1 is LNHDA and CDR2 is SQIVND (reference sequence). In DNA, the CDR3 is TGTGCCAGTAGTAATAGGGGTCGGGGCAATCAGCCCCAGCATTTT. Translating gives CASSNRGRGNQPQHF.

The chain combines TRBV7-2 with TRBJ2-1, with TRBD2 matching over 12 bases. V trimming: 7 bases; J trimming: 0 bases; junction bases outside the gene matches: 7. The length of the CDR3 is 17 residues. Germline V CDR1 and CDR2: SGHTA, FQGNSA. CDR3 region: CASNPGLAGRSYNEQFF. DNA for the CDR3: TGTGCCAGCAACCCGGGACTAGCGGGCCGCTCCTACAATGAGCAGTTCTTC.

The chain employs TRBV7-3 and TRBJ1-2; D ambiguous. CDR3 size: 18 residues. V lost 4 bases, J lost 6 bases, and 27 bases lay in between. In germline, CDR1 is SGHTA, CDR2 FQGTGA. Written as DNA, the CDR3 is TGTGCCAGCAGCTCTTCCGGGATTCCTTGGGGAGAAGTGGATGGCTACACCTTC. Its translation: CASSSSGIPWGEVDGYTF.

V usage is TRBV7-2 and J usage is TRBJ2-2; maybe TRBD2 (5 bases). Deletions cut 5 bases from V and 0 bases from J, with 19 bases between. The CDR3 runs to 18 residues. Germline CDR1 is SGHTA and CDR2 is FQGNSA. The CDR3 region is CASSPPVGRGSNTGELFF. The CDR3 DNA reads as TGTGCCAGCAGCCCCCCAGTAGGTCGCGGGTCGAACACCGGGGAGCTGTTTTTT. The whole variable domain, remainder taken from reference TRBV7-2 and TRBJ2-2, is GAGVSQSPSNKVTEKGKDVELRCDPISGHTALYWYRQSLGQGLEFLIYFQGNSAPDKSGLPSDRFSAERTGGSVSTLTIQRTQQEDSAVYLCASSPPVGRGSNTGELFFGEGSRLTVL.

The rearrangement uses TRBV9 and TRBJ2-5; the match to TRBD1 covers 7 bases. Germline assignment: CDR1 SGDLS and CDR2 YYNGEE. The CDR3 contains 17 residues. After removal of 2 bases from V and 5 bases from J, the junction contained 15 bases not matched to a gene. The CDR3 loop reads CASSVHSRQGPRETQYF. CDR3 in DNA: TGTGCCAGCAGCGTCCACTCTCGACAGGGCCCTCGGGAGACCCAGTACTTC.

This clone was observed a few times. The chain employs TRBV5-1 and TRBJ1-3, with 7 bases matching TRBD1. V gave up 3 bases and J gave up 0 bases; unmatched junction bases: 9. The CDR3 has 17 amino acids. CDR1 and CDR2 (germline): SGHRS, YFSETQ. The CDR3 reads CASSSGQTLSSGNTIYF. The CDR3 region has the DNA TGCGCCAGCAGCTCGGGACAGACCTTGAGCTCTGGAAACACCATATATTTT.

This sequence joins TRBV7-9 and TRBJ2-5; maybe TRBD1 (6 bases). The CDR3 has 14 residues. Germline V gives CDR1 SEHNR, CDR2 FQNEAQ (reference sequence). Trimming stripped 5 bases from V and 6 bases from J, with 16 bases between. CDR3: CASSEGQPVKTQYF. Here the CDR3 DNA reads TGTGCCAGCAGCGAAGGACAGCCCGTGAAGACCCAGTACTTC.

The chain couples TRBV24-1 to TRBJ2-3; 14 bases map to TRBD2. V lost 9 bases to trimming and J lost 6 bases; unmatched junction nucleotides: 10. The CDR3 has 16 amino acids. Germline V gives CDR1 KGHDR, CDR2 SFDVKD. CDR3 loop: CATLTGTSGRSDTQYF. Written as DNA, the CDR3 is TGTGCCACCCTGACTGGGACTAGCGGGAGATCGGATACGCAGTATTTT.

The chain couples TRBV2 to TRBJ1-3; 9 bases match TRBD1. With 6 bases clipped from V and 3 bases from J, the junction kept 6 bases outside the gene matches. The germline CDR1 and CDR2 sequences are SNHLY and FYNNEI. The CDR3 runs 15 residues. The CDR3: CASRSQGADGNTIYF. The CDR3 region has the DNA TGTGCCAGCAGATCACAGGGGGCTGATGGAAACACCATATATTTT.